Following are 2 T cell receptor beta chains from one sample sequenced in a study of Ad26.COV2.S vaccination and SARS-CoV-2 variants. The treatment: some 20 received Ad26.COV2.S at low or high dose, single or two shots; about 5 received placebo; per-sample allocation not given. Sample collection was performed on day 63 after the first vaccine or placebo injection. Method: immunoSEQ multiplex PCR; TCRdb's copy keeps in-frame clones and lacks some. The sample has roughly 320,000 clones, 70% to 90% seen once. This specimen was peripheral blood, taken in a trial of Ad26.COV2.S vaccine versus placebo. The receptor source for this set is a person aged 18-65 years who received the Ad26.COV2.S COVID-19 vaccine or a placebo.

The rearrangement joins TRBV2 to TRBJ1-1, with D possibly matching TRBD1 (5 bases). The CDR3 is 14 residues long. Trimming pared 2 bases from V and 3 bases from J, leaving 10 bases between. Per the germline V gene, CDR1 is SNHLY and CDR2 is FYNNEI. The CDR3 coding sequence is TGTGCCAGCAGTGAACACGGGGCGGACACTGAAGCTTTCTTT. It yields the protein CASSEHGADTEAFF.

This clone was recorded many times. This chain connects TRBV5-1 to TRBJ1-2; D perhaps matches TRBD1 (5 bases). Germline lookup yields CDR1 SGHRS and CDR2 YFSETQ. The CDR3 runs 14 residues. Trimming removed 1 base from V and 1 base from J, with 8 bases in between. CDR3 DNA sequence: TGCGCCAGCAGCTTGACCGGGGGTAACTATGGCTACACCTTC. Amino acids: CASSLTGGNYGYTF.